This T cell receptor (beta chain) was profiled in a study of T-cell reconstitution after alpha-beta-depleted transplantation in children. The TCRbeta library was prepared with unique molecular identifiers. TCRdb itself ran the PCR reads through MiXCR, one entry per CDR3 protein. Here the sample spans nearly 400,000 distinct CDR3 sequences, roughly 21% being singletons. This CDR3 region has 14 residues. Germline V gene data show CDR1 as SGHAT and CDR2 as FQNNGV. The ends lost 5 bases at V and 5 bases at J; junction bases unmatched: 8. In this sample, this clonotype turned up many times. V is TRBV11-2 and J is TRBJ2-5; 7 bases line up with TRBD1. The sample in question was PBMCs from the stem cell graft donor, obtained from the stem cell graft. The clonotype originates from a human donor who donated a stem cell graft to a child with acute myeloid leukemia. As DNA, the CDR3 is TGTGCCAGCAGCCCCCAAACAGGGGCCGAGACCCAGTACTTC. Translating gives CASSPQTGAETQYF. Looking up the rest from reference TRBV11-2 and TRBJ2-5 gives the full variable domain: EAGVAQSPRYKIIEKRQSVAFWCNPISGHATLYWYQQILGQGPKLLIQFQNNGVVDDSQLPKDRFSAERLKGVDSTLKIQPAKLEDSAVYLCASSPQTGAETQYFGPGTRLLVL.